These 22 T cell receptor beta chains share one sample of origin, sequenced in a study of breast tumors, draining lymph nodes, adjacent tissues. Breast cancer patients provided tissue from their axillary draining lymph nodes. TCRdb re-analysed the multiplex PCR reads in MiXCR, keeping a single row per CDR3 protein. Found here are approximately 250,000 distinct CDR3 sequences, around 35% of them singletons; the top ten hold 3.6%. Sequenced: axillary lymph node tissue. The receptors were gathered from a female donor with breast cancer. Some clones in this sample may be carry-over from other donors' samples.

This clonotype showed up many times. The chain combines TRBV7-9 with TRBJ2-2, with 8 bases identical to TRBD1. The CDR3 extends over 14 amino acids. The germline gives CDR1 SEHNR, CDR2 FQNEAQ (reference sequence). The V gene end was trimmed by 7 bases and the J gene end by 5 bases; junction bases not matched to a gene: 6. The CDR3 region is CASILTGGTGELFF. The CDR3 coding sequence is TGTGCCAGCATACTCACAGGGGGTACCGGGGAGCTGTTTTTT.

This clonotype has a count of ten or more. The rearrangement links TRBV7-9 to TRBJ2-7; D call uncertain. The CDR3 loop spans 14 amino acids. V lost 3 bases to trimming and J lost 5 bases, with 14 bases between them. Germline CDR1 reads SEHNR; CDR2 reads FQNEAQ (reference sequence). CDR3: CASSFRAPRDEQYF. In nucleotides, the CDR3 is TGTGCCAGCAGCTTCCGGGCCCCTCGGGACGAGCAGTACTTC.

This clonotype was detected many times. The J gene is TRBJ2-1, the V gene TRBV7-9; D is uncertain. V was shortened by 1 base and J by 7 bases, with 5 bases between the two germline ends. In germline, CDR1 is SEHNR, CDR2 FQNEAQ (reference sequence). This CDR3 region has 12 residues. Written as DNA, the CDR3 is TGTGCCAGCAGCTTAGTGAAGAATGAGCAGTTCTTC. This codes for CASSLVKNEQFF.

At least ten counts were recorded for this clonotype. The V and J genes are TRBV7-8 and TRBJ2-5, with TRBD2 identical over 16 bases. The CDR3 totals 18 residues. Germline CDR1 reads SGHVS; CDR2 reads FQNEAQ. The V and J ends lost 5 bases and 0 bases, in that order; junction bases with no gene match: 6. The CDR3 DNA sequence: TGTGCCAGCAGCGCGGGACTAGCGGGGGGGATCTACCAAGAGACCCAGTACTTC. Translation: CASSAGLAGGIYQETQYF.

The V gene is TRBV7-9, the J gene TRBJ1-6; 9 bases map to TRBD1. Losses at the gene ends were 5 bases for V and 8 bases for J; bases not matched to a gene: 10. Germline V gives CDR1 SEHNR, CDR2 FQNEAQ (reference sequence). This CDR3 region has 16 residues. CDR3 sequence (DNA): TGTGCCAGCAGCAGTGCCGGGACAGGGTGGCATTCACCCCTCCACTTT. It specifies CASSSAGTGWHSPLHF.

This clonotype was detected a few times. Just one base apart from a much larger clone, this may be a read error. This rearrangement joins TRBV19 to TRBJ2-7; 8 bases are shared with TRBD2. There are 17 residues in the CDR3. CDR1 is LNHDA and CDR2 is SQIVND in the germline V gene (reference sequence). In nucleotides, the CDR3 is TGTGCCACCGCGTCCACTAGCGGAGCACAATATCCCTACGAGCAGTCCTTC. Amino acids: CATASTSGAQYPYEQSF.

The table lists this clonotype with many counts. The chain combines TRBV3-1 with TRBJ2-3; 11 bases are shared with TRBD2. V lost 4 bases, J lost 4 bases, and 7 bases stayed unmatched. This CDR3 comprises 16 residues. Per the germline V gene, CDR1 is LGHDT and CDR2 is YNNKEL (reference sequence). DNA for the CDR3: TGTGCCAGCAGCCGACGTAGCGGGGGGGGGTCAGATACGCAGTATTTT. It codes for CASSRRSGGGSDTQYF.

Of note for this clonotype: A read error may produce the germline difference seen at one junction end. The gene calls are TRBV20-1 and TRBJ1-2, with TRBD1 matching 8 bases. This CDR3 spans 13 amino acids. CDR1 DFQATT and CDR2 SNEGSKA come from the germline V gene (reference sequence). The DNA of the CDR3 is TGCAGTGCTTCAGACGGACAGGGCTATGCCTACACCTTC. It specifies CSASDGQGYAYTF.

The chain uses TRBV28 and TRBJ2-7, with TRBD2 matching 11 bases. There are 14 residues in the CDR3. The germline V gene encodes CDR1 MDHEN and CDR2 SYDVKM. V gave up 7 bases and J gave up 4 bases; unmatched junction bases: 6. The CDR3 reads CASKLGTSGYEQYF. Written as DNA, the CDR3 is TGTGCCAGCAAACTCGGGACTAGCGGTTACGAGCAGTACTTC.

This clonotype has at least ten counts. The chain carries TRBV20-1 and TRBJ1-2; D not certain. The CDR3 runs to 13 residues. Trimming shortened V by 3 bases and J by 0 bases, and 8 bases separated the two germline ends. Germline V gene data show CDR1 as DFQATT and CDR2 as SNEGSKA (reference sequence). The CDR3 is CSASQVANYGYTF. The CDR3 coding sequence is TGCAGTGCTAGCCAGGTAGCTAACTATGGCTACACCTTC.

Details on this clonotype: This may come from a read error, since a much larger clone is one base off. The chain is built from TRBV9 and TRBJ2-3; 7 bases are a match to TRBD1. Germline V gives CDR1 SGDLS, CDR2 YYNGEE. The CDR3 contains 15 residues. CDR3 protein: CASSVEGGSTDTPYF. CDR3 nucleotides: TGTGCCAGCAGCGTAGAAGGGGGCAGCACAGATACGCCGTATTTT. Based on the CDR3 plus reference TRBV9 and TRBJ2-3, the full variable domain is DSGVTQTPKHLITATGQRVTLRCSPRSGDLSVYWYQQSLDQGLQFLIQYYNGEERAKGNILERFSAQQFPDLHSELNLSSLELGDSALYFCASSVEGGSTDTPYFGPGTRLTVL.

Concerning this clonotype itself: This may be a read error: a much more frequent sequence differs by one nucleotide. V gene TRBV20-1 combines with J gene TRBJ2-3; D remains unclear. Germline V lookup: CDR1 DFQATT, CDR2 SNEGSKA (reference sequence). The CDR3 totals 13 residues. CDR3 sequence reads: CSALQTVTDTRYF. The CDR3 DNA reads TGCAGTGCCCTCCAAACTGTCACAGATACGCGGTATTTT.

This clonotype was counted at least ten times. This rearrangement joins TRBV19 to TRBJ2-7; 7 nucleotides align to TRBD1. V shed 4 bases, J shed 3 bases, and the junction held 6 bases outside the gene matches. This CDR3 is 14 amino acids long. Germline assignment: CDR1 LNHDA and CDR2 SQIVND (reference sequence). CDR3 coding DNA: TGTGCCAGTAGTAGCCAGGGACAGAGCTACGAGCAGTACTTC. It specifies CASSSQGQSYEQYF.

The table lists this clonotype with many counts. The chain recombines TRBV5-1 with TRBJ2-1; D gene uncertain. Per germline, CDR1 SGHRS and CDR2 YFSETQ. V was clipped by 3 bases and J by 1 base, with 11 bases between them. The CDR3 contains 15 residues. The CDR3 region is CASSSMIESYNEQFF. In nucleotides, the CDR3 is TGCGCCAGCAGCTCGATGATTGAGTCCTACAATGAGCAGTTCTTC.

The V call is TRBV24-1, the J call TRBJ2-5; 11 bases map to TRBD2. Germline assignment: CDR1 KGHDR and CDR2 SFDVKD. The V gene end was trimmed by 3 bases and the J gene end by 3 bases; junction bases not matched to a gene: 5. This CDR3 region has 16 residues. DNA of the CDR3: TGTGCCACCAGTGATCGGCCGGGACTAGCGGAAGAGACCCAGTACTTC. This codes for CATSDRPGLAEETQYF.

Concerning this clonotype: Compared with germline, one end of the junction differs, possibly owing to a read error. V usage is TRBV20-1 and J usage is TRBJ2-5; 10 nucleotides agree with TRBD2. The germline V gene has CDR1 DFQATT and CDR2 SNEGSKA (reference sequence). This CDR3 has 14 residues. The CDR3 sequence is CSASFLAGEEAQYF. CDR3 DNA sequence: TGCAGTGCTAGCTTCCTAGCGGGGGAAGAGGCCCAGTACTTC.

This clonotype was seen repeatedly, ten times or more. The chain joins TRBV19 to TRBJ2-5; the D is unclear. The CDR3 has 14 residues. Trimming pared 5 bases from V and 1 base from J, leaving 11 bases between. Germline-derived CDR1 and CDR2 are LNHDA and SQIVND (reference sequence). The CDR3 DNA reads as TGTGCCAGTAGTTTGGCAACACGCCAAGAGACCCAGTACTTC. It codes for CASSLATRQETQYF.

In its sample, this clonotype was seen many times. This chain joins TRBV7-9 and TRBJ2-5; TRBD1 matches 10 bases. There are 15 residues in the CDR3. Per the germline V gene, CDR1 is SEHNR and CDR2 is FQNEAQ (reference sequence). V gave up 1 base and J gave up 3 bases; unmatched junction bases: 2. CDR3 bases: TGTGCCAGCAGCTTAGTGGGACAGGGGAAAGAGACCCAGTACTTC. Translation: CASSLVGQGKETQYF. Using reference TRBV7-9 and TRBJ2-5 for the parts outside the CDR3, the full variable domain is DTGVSQNPRHKITKRGQNVTFRCDPISEHNRLYWYRQTLGQGPEFLTYFQNEAQLEKSRLLSDRFSAERPKGSFSTLEIQRTEQGDSAMYLCASSLVGQGKETQYFGPGTRLLVL.

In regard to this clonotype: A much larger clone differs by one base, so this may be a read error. The DNA of the CDR3 is TGTGCCAGCAGCTGGGACAGGTCTACCTACAATGGGCAGTTCTTC. Encoded protein: CASSWDRSTYNGQFF. The V call is TRBV7-3, the J call TRBJ2-1, with 8 bases that match TRBD1. This CDR3 is built from 15 residues. Germline CDR1 and CDR2: SGHTA and FQGTGA.

In DNA, the CDR3 is TGTGCCAGCAGTGATTTCAAGGGCCCTGAAGCTTTCTTT. This encodes CASSDFKGPEAFF. The chain employs TRBV2 and TRBJ1-1; D remains ambiguous. Trimming stripped 3 bases from V and 6 bases from J, with 11 bases between. The CDR3 runs 13 residues. Per the germline V gene, CDR1 is SNHLY and CDR2 is FYNNEI.

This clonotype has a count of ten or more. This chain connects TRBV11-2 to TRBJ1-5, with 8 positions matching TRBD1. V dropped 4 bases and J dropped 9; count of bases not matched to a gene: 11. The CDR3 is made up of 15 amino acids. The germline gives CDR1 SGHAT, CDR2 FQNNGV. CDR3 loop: CASSSSGGQGRPQHF. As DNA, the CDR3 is TGTGCCAGCAGCTCCAGCGGAGGACAGGGTCGGCCCCAGCATTTT.

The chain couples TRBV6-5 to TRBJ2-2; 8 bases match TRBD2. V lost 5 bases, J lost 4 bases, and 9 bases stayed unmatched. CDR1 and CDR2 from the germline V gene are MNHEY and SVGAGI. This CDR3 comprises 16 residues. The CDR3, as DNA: TGTGCCAGCAGTACCTCGACTAGCGTTATCACCGGGGAGCTGTTTTTT. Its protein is CASSTSTSVITGELFF.